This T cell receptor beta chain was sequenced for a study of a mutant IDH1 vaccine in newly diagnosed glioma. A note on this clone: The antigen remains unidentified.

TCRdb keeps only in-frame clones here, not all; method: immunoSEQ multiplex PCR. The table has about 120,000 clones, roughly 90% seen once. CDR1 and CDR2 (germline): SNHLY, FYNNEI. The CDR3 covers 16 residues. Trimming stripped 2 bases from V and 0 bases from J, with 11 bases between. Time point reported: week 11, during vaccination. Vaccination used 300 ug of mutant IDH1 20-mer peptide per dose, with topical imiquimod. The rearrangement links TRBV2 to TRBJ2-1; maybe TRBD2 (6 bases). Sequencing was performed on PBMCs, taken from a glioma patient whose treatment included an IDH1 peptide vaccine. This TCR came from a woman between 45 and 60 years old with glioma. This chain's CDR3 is CASSEFPGSSYNEQFF. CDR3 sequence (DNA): TGTGCCAGCAGTGAATTTCCCGGGAGCTCCTACAATGAGCAGTTCTTC. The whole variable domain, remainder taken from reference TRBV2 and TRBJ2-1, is EPEVTQTPSHQVTQMGQEVILRCVPISNHLYFYWYRQILGQKVEFLVSFYNNEISEKSEIFDDQFSVERPDGSNFTLKIRSTKLEDSAMYFCASSEFPGSSYNEQFFGPGTRLTVL.